The 5 T cell receptor beta chains below all came from one sample that was sequenced in a study of blood T cell repertoires in COVID-19. Clones were sequenced by immunoSEQ multiplex PCR, and TCRdb holds only the in-frame ones, with some missing. The table includes approximately 360,000 clones, around 90% detected once. What was sequenced was peripheral blood. Receptors were obtained from a man aged 18 to 29 with active or convalescent COVID-19.

This rearrangement joins TRBV9 to TRBJ2-7, with a weak D call TRBD2 (6 bases). Germline values: CDR1 SGDLS, CDR2 YYNGEE. This CDR3 is 14 amino acids long. The ends were cut back, 4 bases at V and 5 bases at J, with 16 bases in the middle. The CDR3 DNA follows: TGTGCCAGCAGCAAAGGCGGAGGGGTGAACGAGCAGTACTTC. Residues: CASSKGGGVNEQYF.

The chain is built from TRBV5-1 and TRBJ2-1, with TRBD2 matching 9 bases. The CDR3 is made up of 17 amino acids. Germline V gene sequence: CDR1 SGHRS, CDR2 YFSETQ. J lost 9 bases, V lost 1 base, and 14 bases had no gene match. The CDR3 reads CASSLQIAGDTTGEQFF. The DNA of the CDR3 is TGCGCCAGCAGCTTGCAGATAGCGGGAGACACTACAGGTGAGCAGTTCTTC. Full variable domain (rest looked up from reference TRBV5-1 and TRBJ2-1): KAGVTQTPRYLIKTRGQQVTLSCSPISGHRSVSWYQQTPGQGLQFLFEYFSETQRNKGNFPGRFSGRQFSNSRSEMNVSTLELGDSALYLCASSLQIAGDTTGEQFFGPGTRLTVL.

DNA of the CDR3: TGTGCCAGCAGCTTAGCACTAGCGGGCAACAACTGGGACATTCAGTACTTC. This translates into CASSLALAGNNWDIQYF. The V and J genes are TRBV7-2 and TRBJ2-4, with TRBD2 matching 9 bases. Germline CDR1 SGHTA, CDR2 FQGNSA. There are 17 residues in the CDR3. V dropped 0 bases and J dropped 8; count of bases not matched to a gene: 11. The variable domain in full, completed from reference TRBV7-2 and TRBJ2-4, reads GAGVSQSPSNKVTEKGKDVELRCDPISGHTALYWYRQSLGQGLEFLIYFQGNSAPDKSGLPSDRFSAERTGGSVSTLTIQRTQQEDSAVYLCASSLALAGNNWDIQYFGAGTRLSVL.

V and J are TRBV19 and TRBJ1-2, with a tentative D call TRBD1 (5 bases). V shed 5 bases and J shed 3 bases, with 10 bases lying between them. This CDR3 spans 13 amino acids. CDR1 LNHDA and CDR2 SQIVND come from the germline V gene (reference sequence). The CDR3 nucleotides read TGTGCCAGTAGTCCCAGGGCCCACTATGGCTACACCTTC. Translated: CASSPRAHYGYTF.

The chain employs TRBV24-1 and TRBJ1-2, with D maybe TRBD1 (5 bases). Looked up from germline, CDR1 is KGHDR and CDR2 is SFDVKD. Between the trimmed V and J ends, which lost 4 bases and 3 bases, there was a span of 8 bases. There are 13 residues in the CDR3. CDR3: CATSETTDYGYTF. The CDR3 DNA sequence: TGTGCCACCAGTGAGACGACAGACTATGGCTACACCTTC.